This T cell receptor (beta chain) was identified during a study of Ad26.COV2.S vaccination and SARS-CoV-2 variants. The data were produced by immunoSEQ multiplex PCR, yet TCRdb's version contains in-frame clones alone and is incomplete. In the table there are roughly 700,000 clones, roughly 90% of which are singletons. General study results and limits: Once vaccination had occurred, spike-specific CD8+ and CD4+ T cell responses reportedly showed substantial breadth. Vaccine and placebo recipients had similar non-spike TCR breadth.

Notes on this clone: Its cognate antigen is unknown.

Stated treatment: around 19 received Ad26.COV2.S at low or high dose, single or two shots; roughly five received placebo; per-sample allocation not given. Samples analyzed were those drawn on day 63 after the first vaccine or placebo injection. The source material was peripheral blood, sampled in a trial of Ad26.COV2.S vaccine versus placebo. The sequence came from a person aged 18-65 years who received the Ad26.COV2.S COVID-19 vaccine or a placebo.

The CDR3 DNA sequence: TGTGCCAGCAGCACGGGACAGAACTATGGCTACACCTTC. It encodes CASSTGQNYGYTF. The rearrangement uses TRBV7-8 and TRBJ1-2; 7 nucleotides agree with TRBD1. Germline V CDR1 and CDR2: SGHVS, FQNEAQ. Trimming at V came to 5 bases and at J to 2 bases, leaving 2 bases not matched to a gene. The CDR3 runs 13 residues. The full variable domain, completed using reference TRBV7-8 and TRBJ1-2, is GAGVSQSPRYKVAKRGQDVALRCDPISGHVSLFWYQQALGQGPEFLTYFQNEAQLDKSGLPSDRFFAERPEGSVSTLKIQRTQQEDSAVYLCASSTGQNYGYTFGSGTRLTVV.